This T cell receptor beta chain was sequenced during a study of cytomegalovirus exposure and HLA in healthy donors. The germline gives CDR1 LGHNA, CDR2 YSLEER. Trimming cost V 2 bases and J 2 bases, with 10 bases left between them. The CDR3 runs to 15 residues. The PCR used 60 Vbeta and 13 Jbeta primers. The table came from immunoSEQ multiplex PCR; TCRdb's copy has only in-frame clones and leaves some out. This table holds roughly 180,000 clones, approximately 80% found once. This sequence originates from a female donor in good health and CMV-seronegative. The source material was PBMCs. The rearrangement joins TRBV4-3 to TRBJ1-5, with no clear D. For the CDR3, the DNA is TGCGCCAGCAGCCAAAACTTAGCGGGCAATCAGCCCCAGCATTTT. Its translation is CASSQNLAGNQPQHF.